The T cell receptor beta chain under discussion was sequenced for a study of response to subunit inactivated influenza vaccine. The germline V gene has CDR1 MDHEN and CDR2 SYDVKM. V dropped 4 bases and J dropped 6 bases, with 19 bases sitting between them. The CDR3 length is 15 residues. Findings and caveats of the study: With each seasonal influenza vaccination, the authors suggested, few new T cells are recruited.

Each CDR3 protein gets one entry after TCRdb re-called the RT-PCR reads with MiXCR. The repertoire holds about 570,000 distinct CDR3 sequences, with about 11% as singletons. Regarding this clonotype: What it binds is not known.

The same data also contributed to another study, on T cells expressing NK-cell markers. That source notes: TCR beta cDNA was generated via 5'RACE template switching incorporating UMIs. The sequencing cohort of eight donors included seven HCMV-seropositive individuals and one seronegative individual. Among CD8+ T cells from several donors, dominant NKG2C+ clonotypes accounted for roughly 1.0-7.0%. A few donors' CD3+CD56-NKG2C+ cells were dominated by the same clonotypes.

This receptor was identified in a man over 45 who received an inactivated influenza vaccine. Source: PBMCs from blood, taken on the day of vaccination. This chain connects TRBV28 to TRBJ2-7; a weak D match, TRBD1 (5 bases). CDR3 DNA sequence: TGTGCCAGCAGTTCCACCGGGTTGGGGCACCGCGAGCAGTACTTC. The encoded protein is CASSSTGLGHREQYF.